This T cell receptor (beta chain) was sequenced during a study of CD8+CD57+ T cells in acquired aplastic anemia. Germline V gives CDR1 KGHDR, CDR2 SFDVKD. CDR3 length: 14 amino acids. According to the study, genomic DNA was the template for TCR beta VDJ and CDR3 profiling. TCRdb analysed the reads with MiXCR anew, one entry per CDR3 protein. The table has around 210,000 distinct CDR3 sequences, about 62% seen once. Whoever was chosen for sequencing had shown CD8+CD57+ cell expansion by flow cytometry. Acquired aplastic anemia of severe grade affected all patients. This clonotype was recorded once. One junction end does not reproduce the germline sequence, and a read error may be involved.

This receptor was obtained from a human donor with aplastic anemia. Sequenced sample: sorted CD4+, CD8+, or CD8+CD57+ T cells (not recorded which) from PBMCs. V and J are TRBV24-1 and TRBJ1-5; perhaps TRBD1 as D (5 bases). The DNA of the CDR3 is TGTGCCACCCGTTCTAAGGGGCTCAATCAGCCCCAGCCTTTT. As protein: CATRSKGLNQPQPF.